This TCR beta chain is from a study of blood T cell repertoires in COVID-19. Overall study context: The United States, Italy and Spain provided the acute and convalescent COVID-19 samples.

Methods used by the authors: For nucleated cells, counts were estimated from reference gene primer amplification. The repertoire was sequenced with immunoSEQ multiplex PCR; TCRdb's copy has only in-frame clones and lacks some. The D gene and trimming were derived from the DNA, and the V and J assignments and clone size from that table. The profile covers around 250,000 clones, with around 93% appearing a single time and more than 1% taken by the ten largest. In terms of age and location, participants ranged from roughly 18 to 100 years and lived in under 30 US areas. Categorization into cohorts depended on clinical history that participants reported. Germline V gene lookup returns CDR1 SNHLY and CDR2 FYNNEI. Trimming took 6 bases from V and 3 from J; bases not matched to a gene: 4. This CDR3 spans 13 amino acids.

Sequencing used PBMCs or T cells enriched from blood (not recorded which). The rearrangement joins TRBV2 to TRBJ1-2; 7 nucleotides line up with TRBD1. This clonotype was obtained from a human donor in a cohort exposed to, infected with or recovered from COVID-19 (not recorded which). The donor label of this sample is uncertain. For the CDR3, the DNA is TGTGCCAGCAGCGACCAGGGGGACTATGGCTACACCTTC. This gives the protein CASSDQGDYGYTF.